This record looks at one TCR beta chain sequence and its context. Its antigen is still unknown. Generated by immunoSEQ multiplex PCR, the TCRdb table keeps only in-frame clones and is missing some. In the table there are 40,000 to 45,000 clones, over 60% of which are singletons. These data belong to a study of vaccination effects on CD4 cells after COVID-19. The overall study: Samples taken from a few convalescent patients early and late after vaccination were obtained.

Study-wide findings and caveats: Late in the post-vaccination period, infection-induced and vaccine-induced clones underwent marked clonal contraction.

Cultured cells yielded isolated CD4+ T cells after less than 11 days. This individual contracted SARS-CoV-2 between March and December 2020, as verified by PCR. Two doses of either BNT162b2 or mRNA-1273 were given to each participant. The V gene's germline CDR1 is MNHEY and CDR2 SVGEGT. The V end lost 2 bases, the J end lost 2 bases, and 12 bases lay between the germline ends. This CDR3 region has 15 residues. V gene TRBV6-2 or TRBV6-3 combines with J gene TRBJ1-2; D may be TRBD1 (5 bases). This clonotype was obtained from a human donor who had a prior SARS-CoV-2 infection. The sample in question was CD4+ T cells from PBMCs cultured without peptide, obtained after COVID-19 vaccination. CDR3 nucleotide sequence: TGTGCCAGCAGTTACCTAGAACGGGGCAACTATGGCTACACCTTC. Encoded protein: CASSYLERGNYGYTF.